This is a list of T cell receptor beta chains from one sample in a study of Graves' ophthalmopathy and Graves' hyperthyroidism. TCRdb ran MiXCR on the multiplex PCR reads and lists one entry per CDR3 protein. The sample lists more than 1,000,000 distinct CDR3 sequences, less than 45% occurring once. Sequenced material: peripheral blood or thyroid tissue (not recorded which). These receptors were taken from an adult man with Graves' hyperthyroidism. Both conserved end residues are part of each CDR3. D genes are given only for firm matches. Clone size is stated in some rows and not others, as once, few, many or a class when expanded.

CDR3,DNA,J,V,D,size
CSVDTGNADTQYF,TGCAGCGTTGATACCGGGAATGCAGATACGCAGTATTTT,TRBJ2-3,TRBV29-1,-,once
CASSPQGARGMNTEAFF,TGTGCCAGCAGCCCACAGGGGGCGAGAGGGATGAACACTGAAGCTTTCTTT,TRBJ1-1,TRBV12-3/TRBV12-4,TRBD1,many
CASSQGGWGTEAFF,TGTGCCAGCAGCCAGGGCGGGTGGGGAACTGAAGCTTTCTTT,TRBJ1-1,TRBV7-8,-,few
CSVSTSANTGELFF,TGCAGCGTCTCGACTAGCGCAAACACCGGGGAGCTGTTTTTT,TRBJ2-2,TRBV29-1,TRBD2,-
CSARVSDSFAGQPQHF,TGCAGTGCTAGAGTTTCCGACAGTTTCGCAGGACAGCCCCAGCATTTT,TRBJ1-5,TRBV20-1,-,many
CSARGTSGRAYEQYF,TGCAGTGCTAGAGGGACTAGCGGGAGGGCCTACGAGCAGTACTTC,TRBJ2-7,TRBV20-1,TRBD2,once
CASSDARGLAVDTGELFF,TGTGCCAGCAGCGATGCGAGAGGGCTAGCGGTCGACACCGGGGAGCTGTTTTTT,TRBJ2-2,TRBV9,TRBD2,-
CASSQVASYYGYTF,TGTGCCAGCAGCCAAGTCGCCAGCTATTATGGCTACACCTTC,TRBJ1-2,TRBV14,-,many
CASSSWQGERTQHF,TGTGCCAGCAGTTCGTGGCAGGGGGAAAGGACCCAGCATTTT,TRBJ1-5,TRBV27,TRBD1,-
CATSRVSDHGYEQYF,TGTGCCACCAGCAGAGTTAGTGACCACGGCTACGAGCAGTACTTC,TRBJ2-7,TRBV15,-,few
CASSPSGQARYYGYTF,TGTGCCAGCAGTCCATCGGGGCAGGCTCGGTACTATGGCTACACCTTC,TRBJ1-2,TRBV12-3/TRBV12-4,-,many
CSARPGFFYNEQFF,TGCAGTGCTAGGCCAGGGTTCTTCTACAATGAGCAGTTCTTC,TRBJ2-1,TRBV20-1,-,-
CASSRQDSGANVLTF,TGTGCCAGCAGCCGACAGGATTCCGGGGCCAACGTCCTGACTTTC,TRBJ2-6,TRBV7-9,-,many
CASSQDYSWTQPQHF,TGCGCCAGCAGCCAAGATTACAGCTGGACTCAGCCCCAGCATTTT,TRBJ1-5,TRBV4-1,-,many
CSARERGQPQYF,TGCAGTGCTAGAGAGAGGGGGCAGCCCCAGTACTTC,TRBJ2-5,TRBV20-1,TRBD1,-
CASSYGQGWGYGYTF,TGTGCCAGCAGTTACGGCCAGGGCTGGGGCTATGGCTACACCTTC,TRBJ1-2,TRBV6-5,-,many
CASSARDRGRTFLETQYF,TGTGCCAGCAGCGCGCGGGACAGGGGACGAACCTTTTTAGAGACCCAGTACTTC,TRBJ2-5,TRBV5-5,TRBD1,-
CASSVKTIGELFF,TGTGCCAGCAGTGTCAAAACTATCGGGGAGCTGTTTTTT,TRBJ2-2,TRBV12-3/TRBV12-4,-,few
CATADGGQPQHF,TGTGCCACCGCGGACGGAGGACAGCCCCAGCATTTT,TRBJ1-5,TRBV7-9,-,many
CATRGHNYGYTF,TGTGCCACCAGAGGACATAACTATGGCTACACCTTC,TRBJ1-2,TRBV24-1,-,many
CATSDQKKGTETQYF,TGTGCCACCAGTGACCAGAAAAAGGGAACGGAGACCCAGTACTTC,TRBJ2-5,TRBV24-1,-,many
CASSHHGLAGPGELFF,TGTGCCAGCAGCCATCACGGACTAGCGGGCCCCGGGGAGCTGTTTTTT,TRBJ2-2,TRBV7-2,TRBD2,once
CAISEPGVSGNTIYF,TGTGCCATCAGTGAACCGGGCGTCTCTGGAAACACCATATATTTT,TRBJ1-3,TRBV10-3,-,many
CASSLTDRGESGYTF,TGTGCCAGTAGCCTGACGGACAGGGGAGAAAGTGGCTACACCTTC,TRBJ1-2,TRBV19,TRBD1,-
CASQGGGFNAPLHF,TGTGCCAGTCAGGGTGGGGGGTTTAATGCACCCCTCCACTTT,TRBJ1-6,TRBV28,-,-
CASSQWGLGNTIYF,TGTGCCAGCAGCCAGTGGGGGCTTGGAAACACCATATATTTT,TRBJ1-3,TRBV12-3/TRBV12-4,-,few
CASSGHRGHTEAFF,TGTGCCAGTAGTGGGCACAGGGGGCACACTGAAGCTTTCTTT,TRBJ1-1,TRBV19,TRBD1,many
CATTPRWDYGYTF,TGTGCCACCACACCCAGGTGGGACTATGGCTACACCTTC,TRBJ1-2,TRBV12-3/TRBV12-4,-,many
CSVGTGGRREQYF,TGCAGCGTTGGGACAGGGGGTCGTCGGGAGCAGTACTTC,TRBJ2-7,TRBV29-1,TRBD1,-
CATSDRWAGTGELFF,TGTGCCACCAGTGATCGGTGGGCCGGCACCGGGGAGCTGTTTTTT,TRBJ2-2,TRBV24-1,-,many
CATSRDPAATYEQYF,TGTGCCACCAGCAGAGATCCAGCAGCGACCTACGAGCAGTACTTC,TRBJ2-7,TRBV15,-,many
CASRRQGMEGAEAFF,TGTGCCAGCCGTAGACAGGGTATGGAAGGCGCTGAAGCTTTCTTT,TRBJ1-1,TRBV27,TRBD1,few
CATRTGTGANSNQPQHF,TGTGCCACCCGAACCGGGACAGGGGCCAATAGCAATCAGCCCCAGCATTTT,TRBJ1-5,TRBV19,TRBD1,many
CSAKQGAFGYTF,TGCAGTGCTAAACAGGGCGCTTTTGGCTACACCTTC,TRBJ1-2,TRBV20-1,-,-
CASSRPGPKPYEQYF,TGTGCCAGCAGCCGTCCGGGGCCTAAACCCTACGAGCAGTACTTC,TRBJ2-7,TRBV5-5,-,few
CASSYSISQGDESEQYF,TGTGCCAGCAGTTACTCGATTTCCCAGGGGGACGAGAGCGAGCAGTACTTC,TRBJ2-7,TRBV6-6,TRBD1,-
CSVETVYEQYF,TGCAGCGTTGAAACAGTTTACGAGCAGTACTTC,TRBJ2-7,TRBV29-1,-,many
CASSEPDSRHSPLHF,TGCGCCAGCAGTGAGCCGGACAGTAGGCATTCACCCCTCCACTTT,TRBJ1-6,TRBV6-5,-,-
CAISLAGVHEQYF,TGTGCCATCAGCCTAGCGGGAGTTCACGAGCAGTACTTC,TRBJ2-7,TRBV10-3,TRBD2,many
CASSYPVGEAFF,TGTGCCAGCAGTTACCCCGTAGGTGAAGCTTTCTTT,TRBJ1-1,TRBV6-1,-,few
CASIAETQYF,TGTGCCAGCATTGCGGAGACCCAGTACTTC,TRBJ2-5,TRBV25-1,-,-
CSATRTGGNQPQHF,TGCAGTGCCACTCGAACAGGCGGAAATCAGCCCCAGCATTTT,TRBJ1-5,TRBV20-1,-,many
CASNRGADYGYTF,TGTGCCAGCAACAGAGGGGCGGACTATGGCTACACCTTC,TRBJ1-2,TRBV9,-,many
CASTESIAVFANTGELFF,TGTGCCAGTACCGAATCAATAGCGGTTTTCGCGAACACCGGGGAGCTGTTTTTT,TRBJ2-2,TRBV19,-,few
CSARKTNKPQHF,TGCAGTGCTAGAAAAACCAACAAGCCCCAGCATTTT,TRBJ1-5,TRBV20-1,-,many
CASSPRTSGTGGLFF,TGCGCCAGCAGCCCGAGGACTAGCGGGACCGGGGGGCTGTTTTTT,TRBJ2-2,TRBV7-9,TRBD2,few
CASSQDPLPLTGELFF,TGCGCCAGCAGCCAAGACCCCTTACCTCTTACCGGGGAGCTGTTTTTT,TRBJ2-2,TRBV4-1,-,few
CASSYRDRGTGEQYF,TGTGCCAGCAGTTACCGGGACAGGGGAACCGGGGAGCAGTACTTC,TRBJ2-7,TRBV7-8,TRBD1,-
CASRKTGDSYEQYF,TGTGCCAGCAGAAAGACAGGGGACTCCTACGAGCAGTACTTC,TRBJ2-7,TRBV27,TRBD1,few
CASSLVPGQGLGELFF,TGTGCCAGCAGCTTAGTCCCGGGACAGGGGTTGGGGGAGCTGTTTTTT,TRBJ2-2,TRBV7-2,TRBD1,-
CASSQVTQGDYEQYF,TGCGCCAGCAGCCAAGTTACACAGGGGGACTACGAGCAGTACTTC,TRBJ2-7,TRBV7-3,TRBD1,-
CASSFQTGTSVMYEQYF,TGTGCCAGCAGCTTCCAAACCGGGACTAGTGTTATGTACGAGCAGTACTTC,TRBJ2-7,TRBV7-9,TRBD2,-
CASQKQTTSQYEQYF,TGTGCCAGCCAGAAGCAGACAACCTCTCAATACGAGCAGTACTTC,TRBJ2-7,TRBV2,-,many
CASSSTGILANTIYF,TGTGCCAGCAGCTCAACAGGGATTTTAGCTAACACCATATATTTT,TRBJ1-3,TRBV7-2,-,many
CSVGYQGSEQYF,TGCAGCGTGGGATACCAGGGTTCCGAGCAGTACTTC,TRBJ2-7,TRBV29-1,-,many